Listed below are T cell receptor beta chains from one sample, sequenced in a study of blood T cell repertoires in COVID-19. This table comes from immunoSEQ multiplex PCR, and its TCRdb copy is limited to in-frame clones, with some not included. The sample records around 500,000 clones, approximately 85% being singletons. Source material: peripheral blood. These receptors originate from a human donor in a cohort sampled during active COVID-19. Each CDR3 is given with its conserved first and last residue. D genes are given only for firm matches. Part of the rows lack a size; the others show once, few, many or a class for expanded clones.

-	TRBV24-1	TRBD1	TRBJ2-3	TGTGCCACCAGTGACCTGGGACAGGGAGGAACAGATACGCAGTATTTT	CATSDLGQGGTDTQYF
once	TRBV9	TRBD1	TRBJ1-3	TGTGCCAGCAGCGTAAAACCTCGGACAGGGGGAAACACCATATATTTT	CASSVKPRTGGNTIYF
-	TRBV6-4	TRBD2	TRBJ2-5	TGTGCCAGCAGTGCCAGCGGGACTAGCGGGGGTTTAGATCAGTACTTC	CASSASGTSGGLDQYF
-	TRBV7-2	TRBD2	TRBJ2-7	TGTGCCAGCAGCTTAAGGGCCTTAGCGGGAGGGACCTACGAGCAGTACTTC	CASSLRALAGGTYEQYF
-	TRBV14	TRBD2	TRBJ2-5	TGTGCCAGCAGCCAGTGGGGACTAGCGGGAGCGGAGACCCAGTACTTC	CASSQWGLAGAETQYF
-	TRBV13	-	TRBJ2-2	TGTGCCAGCAGCGCCCTGGGGGGGCTCGGGGAGCTGTTTTTT	CASSALGGLGELFF
once	TRBV6-2/TRBV6-3	TRBD1	TRBJ1-2	TGTGCCAGCAGTTACTGGACAGGACACGGGGGCTACACCTTC	CASSYWTGHGGYTF
-	TRBV5-1	-	TRBJ2-1	TGCGCCAGCAGCCTCGGACTCGGTGAGGACAATGAGCAGTTCTTC	CASSLGLGEDNEQFF
-	TRBV10-2	-	TRBJ1-1	TGCGCCATCCCTGTAAGGAGAAGGTCTGAAGCTTTCTTT	CAIPVRRRSEAFF
-	TRBV7-2	TRBD2	TRBJ2-5	TGTGCCAGCAGCCCCCAAACTAGCGCTTGGGGGACCCAGTACTTC	CASSPQTSAWGTQYF
-	TRBV6-6	TRBD1	TRBJ1-1	TGTGCCAGCAGCAAAGGACAGGTTCGTCGGACTGAAGCTTTCTTT	CASSKGQVRRTEAFF
-	TRBV27	-	TRBJ2-5	TGTGCCAGCAGTTTATCCAGAAACCAAGAGACCCAGTACTTC	CASSLSRNQETQYF
-	TRBV29-1	-	TRBJ2-3	TGCAGCGTTGAAGGCGGGGCGGATACGCAGTATTTT	CSVEGGADTQYF
-	TRBV4-1	TRBD1	TRBJ2-3	TGCGCCAGCAGCCAAGGACAGGGAAATACGCAGTATTTT	CASSQGQGNTQYF
-	TRBV9	-	TRBJ1-1	TGTGCCAGCAGCGTAGGCCAGATGAACACTGAAGCTTTCTTT	CASSVGQMNTEAFF
-	TRBV10-2	TRBD2	TRBJ2-1	TGCGCCAGCAGTGAGTCGAGAGGACTAGCGGGAATCTTCTACAATGAGCAGTTCTTC	CASSESRGLAGIFYNEQFF
-	TRBV18	-	TRBJ1-2	TGTGCCAGCTCACCACCGGGCAACTATGGCTACACCTTC	CASSPPGNYGYTF
-	TRBV5-1	-	TRBJ1-1	TGCGCCAGCAGCCTAACGACAGGGAACACTGAAGCTTTCTTT	CASSLTTGNTEAFF
-	TRBV28	-	TRBJ1-4	TGTGCCAGCAGTACCCAACATCCAACTAATGAAAAACTGTTTTTT	CASSTQHPTNEKLFF
-	TRBV18	-	TRBJ1-1	TGTGCCAGCTCACCCGGGGAGGTTGGGATGACTAACACTGAAGCTTTCTTT	CASSPGEVGMTNTEAFF
few	TRBV7-9	-	TRBJ2-1	TGTGCCAGCAGCTTACTCTGGCGGGGAACCCACAATGAGCAGTTCTTC	CASSLLWRGTHNEQFF
once	TRBV6-6	-	TRBJ1-2	TGTGCCAGCAGTGCGGCAGGGGCCCCTTCCTATGGCTACACCTTC	CASSAAGAPSYGYTF
-	TRBV7-9	-	TRBJ2-3	TGTGCCAGCAGCTTCGGGACACTCACCGGCCCAGATACGCAGTATTTT	CASSFGTLTGPDTQYF
-	TRBV9	-	TRBJ2-7	TGTGCCAGCAGCGTACACCGACAGGACTACGAGCAGTACTTC	CASSVHRQDYEQYF
-	TRBV5-1	TRBD2	TRBJ2-2	TGCGCCACCTCAGGACTAGCGTCCACCGGGGAGCTGTTTTTT	CATSGLASTGELFF
-	TRBV5-1	TRBD2	TRBJ2-3	TGCGCCAGCAGCTTGGCCGGGCGGGAGGACTTAGATACGCAGTATTTT	CASSLAGREDLDTQYF
-	TRBV28	TRBD1	TRBJ2-7	TGTGCCAGCAGCTCCTCCGGGACAGGGCTACCCGAGCAGTACTTC	CASSSSGTGLPEQYF
-	TRBV20-1	-	TRBJ2-2	TGCAGTGCTAGTTCCCCCACAGGCACCGGGGAGCTGTTTTTT	CSASSPTGTGELFF
-	TRBV5-1	-	TRBJ2-7	TGCGCCAGCACCCCGGACTTATTCTCCTACGAGCAGTACTTC	CASTPDLFSYEQYF
-	TRBV19	TRBD2	TRBJ2-3	TGTGCCAGTAGTGGCGGGAGAAACACAGATACGCAGTATTTT	CASSGGRNTDTQYF
-	TRBV5-1	TRBD1	TRBJ2-3	TGCGCCAGCACCCCAGGGGACAGGGGCTCCACAGATACGCAGTATTTT	CASTPGDRGSTDTQYF
-	TRBV5-1	TRBD1	TRBJ1-1	TGCGCCAGCAGACCGGGACAGGTAAACACTGAAGCTTTCTTT	CASRPGQVNTEAFF
-	TRBV13	-	TRBJ1-6	TGTGCCAGCAGCTTAGAGGGGTCCCAACTTAATTCACCCCTCCACTTT	CASSLEGSQLNSPLHF
-	TRBV18	-	TRBJ1-2	TGTGCCAGCTCACCGCTTAGACAGTATGGCTACACCTTC	CASSPLRQYGYTF
-	TRBV7-6	-	TRBJ2-7	TGTGCCAGCAGCTTACGCGGCTCCGAGCAGTACTTC	CASSLRGSEQYF
-	TRBV7-9	TRBD1	TRBJ1-2	TGTGCCAGCAGCGATTTAACAACAGGGGACGGTGGCTACACCTTC	CASSDLTTGDGGYTF
-	TRBV9	-	TRBJ1-1	TGTGCCAGCAGCCTAGCGGGATACACTGAAGCTTTCTTT	CASSLAGYTEAFF
-	TRBV12-5	-	TRBJ2-2	TGTGCTAGTGGTTTGGTCACAGGGAGACCCGACCGGGAGCTGTTTTTT	CASGLVTGRPDRELFF
once	TRBV7-2	TRBD2	TRBJ2-1	TGTGCCAGCAGCAGACTGGGACTAGCGGGAGCTTTCGGTGAGCAGTTCTTC	CASSRLGLAGAFGEQFF
-	TRBV5-6	-	TRBJ2-7	TGTGCCAGCAGCCCCACAGGGTTGGGCTCCTACGAGCAGTACTTC	CASSPTGLGSYEQYF
few	TRBV5-1	TRBD2	TRBJ2-5	TGCGCCAGCAGCACGTCCTGGGGGGGTCAAGAGACCCAGTACTTC	CASSTSWGGQETQYF
-	TRBV19	TRBD1	TRBJ1-4	TGTGCCAGTAGTTCACGGACAGGGGGCACTAATGAAAAACTGTTTTTT	CASSSRTGGTNEKLFF
-	TRBV29-1	TRBD2	TRBJ2-7	TGCAGCGTTGAAGTAAGGAGGTTGGGGACTAGCGTACTCGAGCAGTACTTC	CSVEVRRLGTSVLEQYF
-	TRBV28	TRBD1	TRBJ2-4	TGTGCCAGCAGTTCCCAACCGGGACAGGGTGCGGACATTCAGTACTTC	CASSSQPGQGADIQYF
-	TRBV19	-	TRBJ1-5	TGTGCCAGTACTCTACAGAGCAATCAGCCCCAGCATTTT	CASTLQSNQPQHF
-	TRBV7-2	TRBD2	TRBJ2-7	TGTGCCAGCAGCTTAGGAGGTTACGGGAGGGCCCCGTACGAGCAGTACTTC	CASSLGGYGRAPYEQYF
-	TRBV5-4	TRBD1	TRBJ2-5	TGTGCCAGCAGCCCTCCAGGGGGACCCTTGTACTTC	CASSPPGGPLYF
once	TRBV29-1	-	TRBJ2-2	TGCAGCGCCACACTGACAGGGAACACCGGGGAGCTGTTTTTT	CSATLTGNTGELFF
-	TRBV19	-	TRBJ1-1	TGTGCCAGTAGTCGGACTGAAGCTTTCTTT	CASSRTEAFF
-	TRBV20-1	-	TRBJ1-1	TGCAGTGCCCGGGTTAGGACTGAAGCTTTCTTT	CSARVRTEAFF
-	TRBV5-1	-	TRBJ2-7	TGCGCCAGCAGCTCCGGACAGTCCGGATGGGAGCAGTACTTC	CASSSGQSGWEQYF
-	TRBV5-1	TRBD2	TRBJ2-7	TGCGCCAGCAGCTTACATAGCGGGAGCTACGAGCAGTACTTC	CASSLHSGSYEQYF